One and the same sample provided the 15 T cell receptor beta chains below, sequenced in a study of cytomegalovirus exposure and HLA in healthy donors. The PCR had 60 Vbeta and 13 Jbeta primers. The data were produced by immunoSEQ multiplex PCR, yet TCRdb's version contains in-frame clones alone and is incomplete. Of under 150,000 clones detected, roughly two thirds appear once; the ten largest clones hold roughly 1.6%. The specimen was PBMCs. The receptors were gathered from a man aged 25 to 40 in good health and CMV-seropositive.

The gene calls are TRBV2 and TRBJ2-5; 8 positions agree with TRBD1. V shed 4 bases and J 7 bases; nucleotides not matched to a gene: 5. Germline V CDR1 and CDR2: SNHLY, FYNNEI. The CDR3 sequence is 13 residues long. Here the CDR3 reads CASSGQGRGTQYF. Here the CDR3 DNA reads TGTGCCAGCAGTGGACAGGGGCGTGGGACCCAGTACTTC.

This clone was detected only a few times. This chain joins TRBV27 and TRBJ1-2, with D maybe TRBD1 (6 bases). The CDR3 has 15 residues. V dropped 6 bases and J dropped 3 bases, with 17 bases sitting between them. The germline V gene encodes CDR1 MNHEY and CDR2 SMNVEV (reference sequence). In DNA form, the CDR3 reads TGTGCCAGCAGCTCATCGGACAGCCCGTACTATGGCTACACCTTC. Translating gives CASSSSDSPYYGYTF.

The chain is built from TRBV7-9 and TRBJ2-7, with 9 bases lining up with TRBD1. J lost 2 bases, V lost 5 bases, and 13 bases had no gene match. This CDR3 spans 17 amino acids. Germline V gene lookup returns CDR1 SEHNR and CDR2 FQNEAQ (reference sequence). CDR3 region: CASSEVPGQGLPYEQYF. The CDR3 bases are TGTGCCAGCAGCGAAGTCCCGGGACAGGGTCTCCCCTACGAGCAGTACTTC.

V is TRBV18 and J is TRBJ2-1; 8 bases match TRBD2. Trimming removed 2 bases from V and 4 bases from J; junction bases left unmatched: 7. Germline-derived CDR1 and CDR2 are KGHSH and LQKENI. This CDR3 has 16 residues. CDR3 bases: TGTGCCAGCTCACCAGCGGGAGGTGCATTATACAATGAGCAGTTCTTC. Translation gives CASSPAGGALYNEQFF. Variable domain in full (rest from reference TRBV18 and TRBJ2-1): NAGVMQNPRHLVRRRGQEARLRCSPMKGHSHVYWYRQLPEEGLKFMVYLQKENIIDESGMPKERFSAEFPKEGPSILRIQQVVRGDSAAYFCASSPAGGALYNEQFFGPGTRLTVL.

The V call is TRBV14, the J call TRBJ2-1; 7 positions match TRBD1. This CDR3 region has 17 residues. V dropped 2 bases and J dropped 8; count of bases not matched to a gene: 15. Germline-derived CDR1 and CDR2 are SGHDN and FVKESK. This CDR3 reads CASSQRYGTAILDEQFF. The CDR3 coding sequence is TGTGCCAGCAGCCAAAGATACGGGACAGCGATTCTCGATGAGCAGTTCTTC.

J is TRBJ1-3 and V is TRBV13, with D perhaps TRBD2 (6 bases). The J call may be wrong; the DNA end is better matched by TRBJ2-2. Germline lookup yields CDR1 PRHDT and CDR2 FYEKMQ (reference sequence). The CDR3 runs to 14 residues. The CDR3 loop is CASSLRGGTGELFF. The DNA of the CDR3 is TGTGCCAGCAGCTTACGGGGAGGCACCGGGGAGCTGTTTTTT.

This clone was counted only a few times. The chain has TRBV5-8 and TRBJ1-2; 8 bases are a match to TRBD1. Germline values: CDR1 SGHTS, CDR2 YDEGEE. The CDR3 has 15 residues. V shed 4 bases, J shed 4 bases, and the junction held 9 bases outside the gene matches. CDR3 nucleotides: TGTGCCAGCAGCCCCGGGGACAGGAATCTCTATGGCTACACCTTC. Encoded protein: CASSPGDRNLYGYTF.

The rearrangement uses TRBV7-2 and TRBJ2-1; 11 positions agree with TRBD2. Germline trimming cut 3 bases from V and 4 bases from J; bases unmatched to any gene: 2. The germline V gene has CDR1 SGHTA and CDR2 FQGNSA. The CDR3 extends over 15 amino acids. CDR3 residues: CASSFTSGGYNEQFF. The CDR3 nucleotides are TGTGCCAGCAGCTTCACTAGCGGGGGTTACAATGAGCAGTTCTTC.

The V gene is TRBV2, the J gene TRBJ2-4; a possible D gene is TRBD2 (6 bases). The CDR3 spans 13 residues. V was pared by 6 bases and J by 8 bases, with 14 bases between. Germline V gives CDR1 SNHLY, CDR2 FYNNEI. This CDR3 reads CASREGTLDIQYF. The DNA of the CDR3 is TGTGCCAGCAGGGAGGGAACCCTAGACATTCAGTACTTC.

This clone has just one count. V is TRBV30 and J is TRBJ2-2; 8 bases line up with TRBD1. The germline V gene has CDR1 GTSNPN and CDR2 SVGIG (reference sequence). The CDR3 sequence is 17 residues long. The junction had 14 bases not matched to a gene; V was cut back by 3 bases and J by 5 bases. CDR3 coding DNA: TGTGCCTGGAGCGACCGGGCAGGGGGCTTAATAACCGGGGAGCTGTTTTTT. This gives the protein CAWSDRAGGLITGELFF.

This clone was seen more than once but under ten times. The chain recombines TRBV7-2 with TRBJ2-5; TRBD2 matches at 7 bases. With the DNA end fitting TRBJ2-7 better, the J assignment may be wrong. The CDR3 spans 14 residues. Germline CDR1 SGHTA, CDR2 FQGNSA. This CDR3 is CASSFRRENYEQYF. The DNA for the CDR3 is TGTGCCAGCAGCTTTAGGCGGGAGAACTACGAGCAGTACTTC.

This clone came up a few times. The chain joins TRBV4-1 to TRBJ1-2; 12 bases map to TRBD1. Germline CDR1 MGHRA, CDR2 YSYEKL. The V and J ends lost 5 bases and 5 bases, in that order; junction bases with no gene match: 9. The CDR3 contains 16 residues. The CDR3 nucleotides read TGCGCCAGCAGCGCGGGACAGGGGGCGGTTGAGTATGGCTACACCTTC. It yields the protein CASSAGQGAVEYGYTF.

The chain employs TRBV9 and TRBJ2-3, with 12 bases matching TRBD2. Germline lookup yields CDR1 SGDLS and CDR2 YYNGEE. The V segment lost 4 bases and the J segment 4 bases; nucleotides outside the gene matches: 7. The CDR3 sequence is 16 residues long. The DNA for the CDR3 is TGTGCCAGCAGCAGGACTAGCGGGATAGGGGCAGATACGCAGTATTTT. It encodes CASSRTSGIGADTQYF.

This clone showed up just a few times. This chain joins TRBV11-2 and TRBJ1-6; D is uncertain. Germline V gene lookup returns CDR1 SGHAT and CDR2 FQNNGV. V was pared by 3 bases and J by 4 bases, with 7 bases between. The CDR3 is 14 amino acids. The CDR3 sequence is CASSFRHYNSPLHF. Here the CDR3 DNA reads TGTGCCAGCAGCTTCCGACATTATAATTCACCCCTCCACTTT.

The chain combines TRBV7-9 with TRBJ2-2, with 12 bases identical to TRBD2. V lost 6 bases to trimming and J lost 7 bases; unmatched junction nucleotides: 6. The CDR3 is 15 residues long. Germline V gene data show CDR1 as SEHNR and CDR2 as FQNEAQ (reference sequence). CDR3 DNA sequence: TGTGCCAGCAGACGGACTAGCGGGAACGGCGGGGAGCTGTTTTTT. Translation: CASRRTSGNGGELFF.